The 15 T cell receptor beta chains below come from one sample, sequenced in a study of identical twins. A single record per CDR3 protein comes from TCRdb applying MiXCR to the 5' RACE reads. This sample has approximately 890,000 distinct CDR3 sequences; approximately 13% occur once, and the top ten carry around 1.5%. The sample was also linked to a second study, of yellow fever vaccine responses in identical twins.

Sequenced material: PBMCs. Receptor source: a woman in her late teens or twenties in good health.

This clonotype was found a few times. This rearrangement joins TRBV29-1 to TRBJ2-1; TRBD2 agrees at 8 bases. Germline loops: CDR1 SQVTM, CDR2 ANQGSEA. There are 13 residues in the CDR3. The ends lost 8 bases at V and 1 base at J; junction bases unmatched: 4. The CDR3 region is CSCGTRSYNEQFF. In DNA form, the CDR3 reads TGCAGCTGCGGGACTAGATCCTACAATGAGCAGTTCTTC.

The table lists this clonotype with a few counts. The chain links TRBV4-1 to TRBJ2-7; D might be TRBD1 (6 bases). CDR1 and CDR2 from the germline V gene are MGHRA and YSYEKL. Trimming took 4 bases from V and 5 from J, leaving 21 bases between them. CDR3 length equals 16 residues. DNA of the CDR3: TGCGCCAGCAGCCGCCTATTCAGGGGTCCCAGGGACGAGCAGTACTTC. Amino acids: CASSRLFRGPRDEQYF.

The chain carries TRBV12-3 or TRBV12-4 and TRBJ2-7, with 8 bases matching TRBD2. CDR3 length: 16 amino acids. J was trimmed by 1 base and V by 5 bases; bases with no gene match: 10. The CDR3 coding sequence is TGTGCCAGCAGTCCCAGTCCAGCGGGAGCATCCTACGAGCAGTACTTC. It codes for CASSPSPAGASYEQYF.

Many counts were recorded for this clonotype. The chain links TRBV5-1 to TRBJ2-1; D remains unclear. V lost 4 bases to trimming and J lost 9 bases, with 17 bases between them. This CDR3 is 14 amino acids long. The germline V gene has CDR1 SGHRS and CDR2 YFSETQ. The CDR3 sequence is CASSLDLGLGEQFF. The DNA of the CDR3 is TGCGCCAGCAGCCTAGACCTAGGGTTGGGTGAGCAGTTCTTC.

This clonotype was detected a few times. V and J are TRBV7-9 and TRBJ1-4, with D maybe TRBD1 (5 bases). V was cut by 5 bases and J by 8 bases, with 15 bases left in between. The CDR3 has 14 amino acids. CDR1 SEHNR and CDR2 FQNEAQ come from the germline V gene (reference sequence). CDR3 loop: CASSRNQGGEKLFF. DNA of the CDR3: TGTGCCAGCAGCAGGAACCAGGGAGGGGAAAAACTGTTTTTT.

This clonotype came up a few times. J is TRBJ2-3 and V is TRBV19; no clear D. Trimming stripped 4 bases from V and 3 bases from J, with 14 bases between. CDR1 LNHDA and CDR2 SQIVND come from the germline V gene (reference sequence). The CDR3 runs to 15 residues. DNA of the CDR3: TGTGCCAGTAGTAAGTTCGAGTATTCGACAGATACGCAGTATTTT. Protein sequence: CASSKFEYSTDTQYF. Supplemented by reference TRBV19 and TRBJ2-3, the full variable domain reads DGGITQSPKYLFRKEGQNVTLSCEQNLNHDAMYWYRQDPGQGLRLIYYSQIVNDFQKGDIAEGYSVSREKKESFPLTVTSAQKNPTAFYLCASSKFEYSTDTQYFGPGTRLTVL.

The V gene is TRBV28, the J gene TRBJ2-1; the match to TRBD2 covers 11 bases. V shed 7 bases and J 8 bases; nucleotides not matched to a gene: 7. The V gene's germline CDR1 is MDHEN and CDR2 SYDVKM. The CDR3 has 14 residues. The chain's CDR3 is CASKMLAGGHEQFF. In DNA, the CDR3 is TGTGCCAGCAAAATGCTAGCGGGGGGCCATGAGCAGTTCTTC.

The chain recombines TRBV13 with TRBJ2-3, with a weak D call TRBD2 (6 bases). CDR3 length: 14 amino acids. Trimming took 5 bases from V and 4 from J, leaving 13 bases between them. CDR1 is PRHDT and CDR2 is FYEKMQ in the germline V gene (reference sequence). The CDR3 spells CASSPRLGADTQYF. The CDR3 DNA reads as TGTGCCAGCAGCCCCCGACTAGGCGCAGATACGCAGTATTTT.

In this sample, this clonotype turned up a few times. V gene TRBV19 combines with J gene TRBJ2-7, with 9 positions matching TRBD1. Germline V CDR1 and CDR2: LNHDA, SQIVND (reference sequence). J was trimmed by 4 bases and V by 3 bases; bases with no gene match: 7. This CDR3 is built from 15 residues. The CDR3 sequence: CASSIRPGTGYEQYV. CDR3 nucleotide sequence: TGTGCCAGTAGTATCCGGCCCGGGACAGGGTACGAGCAGTACGTC.

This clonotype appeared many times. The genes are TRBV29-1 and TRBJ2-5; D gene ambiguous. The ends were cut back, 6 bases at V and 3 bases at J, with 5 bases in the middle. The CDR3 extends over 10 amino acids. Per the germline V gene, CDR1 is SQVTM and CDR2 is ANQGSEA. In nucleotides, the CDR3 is TGCAGCGTCGTAGAAGAGACCCAGTACTTC. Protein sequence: CSVVEETQYF.

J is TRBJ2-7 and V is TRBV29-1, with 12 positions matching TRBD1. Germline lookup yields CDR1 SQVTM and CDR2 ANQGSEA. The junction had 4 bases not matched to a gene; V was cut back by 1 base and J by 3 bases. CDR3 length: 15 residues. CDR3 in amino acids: CSVEVGTGGGYEQYF. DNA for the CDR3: TGCAGCGTTGAAGTCGGGACAGGGGGCGGCTACGAGCAGTACTTC.

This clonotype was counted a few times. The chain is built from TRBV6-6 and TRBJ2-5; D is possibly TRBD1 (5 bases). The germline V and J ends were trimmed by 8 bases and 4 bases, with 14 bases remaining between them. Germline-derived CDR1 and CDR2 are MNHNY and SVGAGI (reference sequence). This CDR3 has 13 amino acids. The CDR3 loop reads CASGAELRETQYF. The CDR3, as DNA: TGTGCCAGCGGGGCAGAACTCCGAGAGACCCAGTACTTC.

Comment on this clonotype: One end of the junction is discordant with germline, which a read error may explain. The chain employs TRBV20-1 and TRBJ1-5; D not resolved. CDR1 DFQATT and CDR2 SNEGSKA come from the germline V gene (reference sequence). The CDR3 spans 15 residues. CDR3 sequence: CSARDGEEQNQPQHF. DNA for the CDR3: TGCAGTGCCAGAGATGGAGAGGAACAGAATCAGCCCCAGCATTTT.

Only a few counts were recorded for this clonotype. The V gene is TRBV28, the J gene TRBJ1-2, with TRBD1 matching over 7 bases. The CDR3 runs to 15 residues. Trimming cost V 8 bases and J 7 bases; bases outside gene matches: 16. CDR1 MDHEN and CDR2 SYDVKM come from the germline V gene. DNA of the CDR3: TGTGCCAGCGATGCCCCGACAGGGTCGGAGGGTGGCTACACCTTC. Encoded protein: CASDAPTGSEGGYTF.

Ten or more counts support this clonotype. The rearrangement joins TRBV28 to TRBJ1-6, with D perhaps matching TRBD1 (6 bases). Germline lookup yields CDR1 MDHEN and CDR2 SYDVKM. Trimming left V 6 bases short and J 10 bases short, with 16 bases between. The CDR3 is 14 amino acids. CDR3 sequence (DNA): TGTGCCAGCAGCCCACAGGGAGATGGATCACCCCTCCACTTT. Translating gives CASSPQGDGSPLHF.